The rows below give T cell receptor beta chains drawn from one sample of a study of metastatic and nonmetastatic thyroid tumors. TCRdb reanalyzed the PCR reads with MiXCR. In the table there are 31,000 or so clones, 25% to 30% of which are singletons. Sequencing was carried out using blood. These receptors originate from a female donor with papillary thyroid cancer or a benign thyroid nodule (not recorded which). Some clones in this sample may be carry-over from other donors' samples. Both conserved end residues are part of each CDR3. D genes are given only for firm matches. A row's size may be missing; if present it is once, few, many or a size class.

d_gene	j_gene	v_gene	abundance	CDR3nt	CDR3aa
TRBD1	TRBJ2-2	TRBV10-3	many	TGTGCCAGTCGACAGGGCCCGAACACCGGGGAGCTGTTTTTT	CASRQGPNTGELFF
.	TRBJ2-1	TRBV20-1	many	TGCAGTGCTACCCCTACCGGCAATGAGCAGTTCTTC	CSATPTGNEQFF
TRBD1	TRBJ2-2	TRBV10-3	few	TGTGCCATCTGGCAGGGGGTTAACACCGGGGAGCTGTTTTTT	CAIWQGVNTGELFF
.	TRBJ2-3	TRBV9	.	TGTGCCAGCAGCGTAGTAGGGACCGATACGCAGTATTTT	CASSVVGTDTQYF
TRBD1	TRBJ2-7	TRBV5-1	medium-sized	TGCGCCAGCAGCTGGACAGGGGGCTACGAGCAGTACTTC	CASSWTGGYEQYF
.	TRBJ2-1	TRBV7-2	medium-sized	TGTGCCAGCAGCTTCCTGGGGAGTCGCTCCTACAATGAGCAGTTCTTC	CASSFLGSRSYNEQFF
.	TRBJ1-5	TRBV19	few	TGTGCCAGTAGTGCATACAGGGTGTTAGGTCAGCCCCAGCATTTT	CASSAYRVLGQPQHF
TRBD1	TRBJ1-6	TRBV7-8	.	TGTGCCAGCAGCCTACCTAGGACAGGGTTTTTTAATTCACCCCTCCACTTT	CASSLPRTGFFNSPLHF
.	TRBJ1-2	TRBV12-3/TRBV12-4	medium-sized	TGTGCCAGCAGTTTGATAGGCAGAGCTAACTATGGCTACACCTTC	CASSLIGRANYGYTF
TRBD1	TRBJ1-6	TRBV6-2/TRBV6-3	few	TGTGCCAGCAGTAACAGGGGGCGGTTGGATTCACCCCTCCACTTT	CASSNRGRLDSPLHF
.	TRBJ2-7	TRBV30	.	TGTGCCTGGAGAGAGGTTAGCGGTTCCTACGAGCAGTACTTC	CAWREVSGSYEQYF
.	TRBJ2-7	TRBV11-3	.	TGTGCCAGCAGCTTGGGACTTAGGGCCTACGAGCAGTACTTC	CASSLGLRAYEQYF
.	TRBJ2-1	TRBV20-1	.	TGCAGTGCTAGGGATGTTTGGGGACCCAACTACAATGAGCAGTTCTTC	CSARDVWGPNYNEQFF
.	TRBJ2-2	TRBV6-1	.	TGTGCCAGCAGCGAAGGGACGGACACCGGGGAGCTGTTTTTT	CASSEGTDTGELFF
.	TRBJ2-7	TRBV28	few	TGTGCCAGCAACCCCGGGGCTGCCTACGAGCAGTACTTC	CASNPGAAYEQYF
TRBD2	TRBJ2-1	TRBV5-5	many	TGTGCCAGCAGCTTAGGAGCGGGAGACTTCAATGAGCAGTTCTTC	CASSLGAGDFNEQFF
TRBD1	TRBJ1-2	TRBV11-1	few	TGTGCCAGCAGCCCGGGACAGGGAGGCAACTATGGCTACACCTTC	CASSPGQGGNYGYTF
.	TRBJ1-6	TRBV6-5	many	TGTGCCAGCAGTCCAATGAGGGGCTCGCCCTATTCCTATAATTCACCCCTCCACTTT	CASSPMRGSPYSYNSPLHF
.	TRBJ2-1	TRBV27	few	TGTGCCAGCAGCAGGGACCTATTAGCCGATGAGCAGTTCTTC	CASSRDLLADEQFF
.	TRBJ2-2	TRBV28	.	TGTGCCAGCAGGGGACACAGGAACACCGGGGAGCTGTTTTTT	CASRGHRNTGELFF
.	TRBJ2-6	TRBV6-6	few	TGTGCCAGCAGTTACGGCCGAGGCCTCTCTGGGGCCAACGTCCTGACTTTC	CASSYGRGLSGANVLTF
TRBD1	TRBJ1-4	TRBV4-2	many	TGTGCCACCAGCAGGGACAGAACTAATGAAAAACTGTTTTTT	CATSRDRTNEKLFF
TRBD2	TRBJ2-5	TRBV11-3	many	TGTGCCAGCAAAGCGGGAGATGCGGAGACCCAGTACTTC	CASKAGDAETQYF
TRBD2	TRBJ2-1	TRBV5-1	many	TGCGCCAGCAGCTTGACTAGCGGGAGTAGGAATGAGCAGTTCTTC	CASSLTSGSRNEQFF
TRBD1	TRBJ1-2	TRBV20-1	.	TGCAGTGCTACCTCCACACAGGGGTACTATGGCTACACCTTC	CSATSTQGYYGYTF
TRBD2	TRBJ2-2	TRBV30	.	TGTGCCTGGAGTCGACTAGCGGGGGGGCCGCGGGAGCTGTTTTTT	CAWSRLAGGPRELFF
.	TRBJ1-3	TRBV28	.	TGTGCCAGCAGAACAGGAGGGATAAACACCATATATTTT	CASRTGGINTIYF
.	TRBJ1-3	TRBV28	.	TGTGCCAGCAGGACCCCCGGAAACACCATATATTTT	CASRTPGNTIYF
.	TRBJ1-1	TRBV20-1	many	TGCAGGGGGGCGGGGGCGATGAACACTGAAGCTTTCTTT	CRGAGAMNTEAFF
.	TRBJ1-4	TRBV28	many	TGTGCCAGCAGTTTATTGGGCAGCGAAAGCGGAAAACTGTTTTTT	CASSLLGSESGKLFF
TRBD1	TRBJ2-7	TRBV6-1	.	TGTGCCAGCAGCGTTACAGGGGGCAGCTCCTACGAGCAGTACTTC	CASSVTGGSSYEQYF